Sequencing of this TCR beta chain was carried out in a study of PD-1 blockade in classical Hodgkin lymphoma. This clone occurred a few times. The assay was immunoSEQ multiplex PCR, and TCRdb's table has in-frame clones only and misses some. The sample includes approximately 99,000 clones, roughly 81% of them seen just once. All patients relapsed after autologous stem cell transplantation, and brentuximab vedotin exposure varied. The sequence was collected from a human donor with classical Hodgkin lymphoma. Sequences were derived from peripheral blood mononuclear cells (PBMCs), sampled before the second cycle of nivolumab.

The CDR3 region has the DNA TGTGCCAGCAGCCAAGAGCCTTATTCGGGGGGGAGCTCCTACGAGCAGTACTTC. Encoded protein: CASSQEPYSGGSSYEQYF. The chain is built from TRBV4-2 and TRBJ2-7; 8 bases match TRBD2. V dropped 0 bases and J dropped 0; count of bases not matched to a gene: 10. Germline V gene sequence: CDR1 LGHNA, CDR2 YNFKEQ. The CDR3 totals 18 residues.